The present T cell receptor beta chain was sequenced within a study of CD8 T cells in Susac syndrome. V was cut by 7 bases and J by 4 bases, with 14 bases left in between. This CDR3 has 14 amino acids. Germline-derived CDR1 and CDR2 are SNHLY and FYNNEI. The TEMRA cells underwent FACS enrichment, while the CD8+ and CD4+ T cells underwent negative isolation. The authors reverse transcribed roughly 0.5 to 1 ug RNA with random hexamers. Multiplex PCR with immunoSEQ amplified the TCR beta CDR3 across 54 Vbeta and 13 Jbeta. TCRdb reprocessed the immunoSEQ multiplex PCR reads via MiXCR and lists one record per CDR3 protein. The table has about 130,000 distinct CDR3 sequences, around 96% seen once.

V usage is TRBV2 and J usage is TRBJ1-5; D gene uncertain. The sequencing input was CD4+ T cells from PBMCs. This clonotype was obtained from a human donor in good health. The CDR3 sequence: CASTNDQFNQPQHF. The CDR3 DNA is TGTGCCAGCACCAACGACCAATTTAATCAGCCCCAGCATTTT. Using reference TRBV2 and TRBJ1-5 for the parts outside the CDR3, the full variable domain is EPEVTQTPSHQVTQMGQEVILRCVPISNHLYFYWYRQILGQKVEFLVSFYNNEISEKSEIFDDQFSVERPDGSNFTLKIRSTKLEDSAMYFCASTNDQFNQPQHFGDGTRLSIL.